These T cell receptor beta chains were read from a single sample in a study of cytomegalovirus exposure and HLA in healthy donors. Sequencing was performed with immunoSEQ multiplex PCR; in TCRdb, only in-frame clones are kept and a portion is missing. The sample yields some 120,000 clones, approximately 81% seen once. Sequencing used PBMCs. The receptors originated from a man aged 25 to 40 in good health and CMV-seropositive. The CDR3 runs from the conserved cysteine through the conserved F or W. D genes are given only for firm matches. Rows give clone size only sometimes, using once, few, many, or a class for an expanded clone.

j_call | clone_size | d_call | v_call | cdr3_aa | cdr3_nt
TRBJ2-2 | NA | NA | TRBV30 | CAWSVGAGSVGELFF | TGTGCCTGGAGTGTAGGGGCGGGGAGCGTCGGGGAGCTGTTTTTT
TRBJ2-7 | few | NA | TRBV6-1 | CASSQWAPQYF | TGTGCCAGCAGTCAGTGGGCCCCGCAGTACTTC
TRBJ2-2 | NA | TRBD2 | TRBV4-2 | CASSREGTSEGRELFF | TGTGCCAGCAGCCGAGAAGGGACTAGCGAGGGCCGGGAGCTGTTTTTT
TRBJ2-7 | few | NA | TRBV9 | CASSVGAGAYEQYF | TGTGCCAGCAGCGTAGGGGCAGGGGCCTACGAGCAGTACTTC
TRBJ1-3 | few | NA | TRBV5-1 | CASSPDGGLTYFSGNTIYF | TGCGCCAGCAGCCCGGACGGGGGGCTTACATATTTCTCTGGAAACACCATATATTTT
TRBJ1-6 | NA | TRBD1 | TRBV9 | CASSRDRGNSPLHF | TGTGCCAGCAGCCGGGACAGGGGTAATTCACCCCTCCACTTT
TRBJ1-5 | NA | NA | TRBV7-2 | CASSLVGGRNNQPQHF | TGTGCCAGCAGCTTAGTGGGGGGTAGGAACAATCAGCCCCAGCATTTT
TRBJ1-2 | NA | TRBD1 | TRBV25-1 | CATSPGGDGYTF | TGTGCCACAAGTCCAGGGGGTGATGGCTACACCTTC
TRBJ2-1 | NA | NA | TRBV6-6 | CASSYSRSGLDNEQFF | TGTGCCAGCAGTTACTCCCGATCGGGACTCGACAATGAGCAGTTCTTC
TRBJ1-1 | NA | NA | TRBV28 | CASSLYGAGSAFF | TGTGCCAGCAGTTTATATGGGGCGGGGTCGGCTTTCTTT
TRBJ2-7 | NA | NA | TRBV15 | CATSRERGQGTLSLYEQYF | TGTGCCACCAGCAGAGAGCGAGGTCAAGGGACACTGTCTCTCTACGAGCAGTACTTC
TRBJ2-3 | NA | TRBD2 | TRBV2 | CASRITSGSNTDTQYF | TGTGCCAGCAGAATAACTAGCGGGAGCAACACAGATACGCAGTATTTT
TRBJ2-2 | few | TRBD1 | TRBV27 | CASSTRDRGRSTGELFF | TGTGCCAGCAGTACCCGGGACAGGGGGCGAAGCACCGGGGAGCTGTTTTTT
TRBJ2-3 | few | TRBD1 | TRBV11-2 | CASSLPGQGHSTDTQYF | TGTGCCAGCAGTTTACCGGGACAGGGCCATAGCACAGATACGCAGTATTTT
TRBJ2-5 | NA | TRBD2 | TRBV15 | CATSTRLAAVETQYF | TGTGCCACCAGCACCCGACTAGCAGCTGTGGAGACCCAGTACTTC
TRBJ2-5 | once | NA | TRBV6-6 | CASSKQETQYF | TGTGCCAGCAGCAAACAAGAGACCCAGTACTTC